One and the same sample provided the 22 T cell receptor beta chains below, sequenced in a study of cytotoxic CD8 clonotypes in ibrutinib-treated CLL. Only in-frame clones appear in the TCRdb table, and some are missing; sequencing was by immunoSEQ multiplex PCR. The sample includes tens of thousands of clones, 54% of them seen just once. Sequencing was performed on PBMCs, taken at disease progression, from a patient treated with ibrutinib. The receptors come from a human donor with chronic lymphocytic leukemia.

In this sample, this clone turned up a few times. The chain joins TRBV27 to TRBJ2-3, with TRBD2 as a possible D gene (6 bases). Germline lookup yields CDR1 MNHEY and CDR2 SMNVEV (reference sequence). Deletions cut 3 bases from V and 2 bases from J, with 15 bases between. CDR3 length equals 16 residues. CDR3 region: CASSLDIWDFTDTQYF. CDR3 in DNA: TGTGCCAGCAGTTTGGACATCTGGGACTTCACAGATACGCAGTATTTT.

This clone was recorded at least ten times. This chain joins TRBV6-5 and TRBJ2-7; unclear D gene. The V gene's germline CDR1 is MNHEY and CDR2 SVGAGI. V was clipped by 4 bases and J by 5 bases, with 15 bases between them. There are 14 residues in the CDR3. CDR3 in amino acids: CASSSLSAAHEQYF. CDR3 nucleotide sequence: TGTGCCAGCAGTTCGCTTTCGGCGGCCCACGAGCAGTACTTC.

This clone was counted many times. The genes are TRBV2 and TRBJ2-7; a weak D match, TRBD2 (5 bases). This CDR3 is built from 14 residues. The V gene's germline CDR1 is SNHLY and CDR2 FYNNEI. V was pared by 3 bases and J by 3 bases, with 12 bases between. DNA for the CDR3: TGTGCCAGCAGTGACCAAGGACTTTTCTACGAGCAGTACTTC. Amino acids: CASSDQGLFYEQYF.

This sequence joins TRBV30 and TRBJ2-5, with D unresolved. The CDR3 runs 13 residues. Germline CDR1 reads GTSNPN; CDR2 reads SVGIG (reference sequence). Trimming cost V 0 bases and J 5 bases, with 10 bases left between them. For the CDR3, the DNA is TGTGCCTGGAGTGTAAACCCCCCGGAGACCCAGTACTTC. This gives the protein CAWSVNPPETQYF.

J is TRBJ2-2 and V is TRBV27; tentatively, D is TRBD1 (5 bases). The CDR3 totals 13 residues. Germline V gives CDR1 MNHEY, CDR2 SMNVEV (reference sequence). Deletions cut 6 bases from V and 4 bases from J, with 9 bases between. The CDR3 sequence: CASRTVVTGELFF. In nucleotides, the CDR3 is TGTGCCAGCAGGACAGTTGTCACCGGGGAGCTGTTTTTT.

The chain recombines TRBV5-1 with TRBJ1-4, with a possible D match to TRBD1 (5 bases). The CDR3 runs to 14 residues. V lost 7 bases and J lost 4, with 14 bases in between. CDR1 and CDR2 from the germline V gene are SGHRS and YFSETQ. CDR3 region: CASGIGVDNEKLFF. The DNA for the CDR3 is TGCGCCAGCGGGATAGGGGTGGATAATGAAAAACTGTTTTTT.

Only a few counts were recorded for this clone. The rearrangement links TRBV4-1 to TRBJ1-1, with D possibly TRBD1 on 5 matching bases. Germline CDR1 is MGHRA and CDR2 is YSYEKL. V was shortened by 3 bases and J by 5 bases, with 13 bases between the two germline ends. This CDR3 has 14 amino acids. The DNA of the CDR3 is TGCGCCAGCAGCCACCCCCTCAGGGTAACTGAAGCTTTCTTT. This sequence encodes CASSHPLRVTEAFF.

There are a few counts of this clone. This chain uses TRBV29-1 with TRBJ1-2, with 8 bases identical to TRBD1. Germline assignment: CDR1 SQVTM and CDR2 ANQGSEA. Losses at the gene ends were 4 bases for V and 5 bases for J; bases not matched to a gene: 3. The CDR3 length is 12 residues. The CDR3 spells CSVGQGTYGYTF. For the CDR3, the DNA is TGCAGCGTTGGACAGGGGACGTATGGCTACACCTTC. Filled out from reference TRBV29-1 and TRBJ1-2, the complete variable domain reads SAVISQKPSRDICQRGTSLTIQCQVDSQVTMMFWYRQQPGQSLTLIATANQGSEATYESGFVIDKFPISRPNLTFSTLTVSNMSPEDSSIYLCSVGQGTYGYTFGSGTRLTVV.

This chain joins TRBV5-1 and TRBJ1-2, with D unclear. CDR3 size: 16 residues. CDR1 and CDR2 from the germline V gene are SGHRS and YFSETQ. V was trimmed by 0 bases and J by 4 bases, leaving 16 bases between them. This CDR3 is CASSLAPTENSYGYTF. CDR3 sequence (DNA): TGCGCCAGCAGCTTGGCCCCGACGGAGAATTCCTATGGCTACACCTTC.

This clone has just a few counts. The rearrangement uses TRBV5-1 and TRBJ2-7; D possibly corresponds to TRBD1 (6 bases). From germline, CDR1 is SGHRS and CDR2 YFSETQ. The length of the CDR3 is 13 residues. With 0 bases removed from V and 4 bases from J, the gap between germline ends came to 8 bases. Here the CDR3 DNA reads TGCGCCAGCAGCTTGGATACAGGGTACGAGCAGTACTTC. Protein product: CASSLDTGYEQYF.

The chain carries TRBV5-6 and TRBJ2-2; tentatively, D is TRBD1 (5 bases). Germline loops: CDR1 SGHDT, CDR2 YYEEEE. The ends were cut back, 0 bases at V and 1 base at J, with 10 bases in the middle. This CDR3 has 16 amino acids. The CDR3: CASSLVDSRNTGELFF. The CDR3 region has the DNA TGTGCCAGCAGCTTGGTTGACAGCCGGAACACCGGGGAGCTGTTTTTT.

The chain links TRBV7-8 to TRBJ2-7; D not certain. Germline CDR1 and CDR2: SGHVS and FQNEAQ. The CDR3 length is 14 residues. V was pared by 5 bases and J by 0 bases, with 11 bases between. The CDR3 protein is CASSPTPSSYEQYF. The CDR3 DNA is TGTGCCAGCAGCCCCACCCCGAGCTCCTACGAGCAGTACTTC.

This chain joins TRBV6-5 and TRBJ2-4, with 7 positions matching TRBD1. J gave up 3 bases and V 6 bases, and 5 bases lay outside the gene matches. This CDR3 spans 14 amino acids. Germline V gene data show CDR1 as MNHEY and CDR2 as SVGAGI. CDR3 nucleotides: TGTGCCAGCAGAACCAGGGACAGCAAAAACATTCAGTACTTC. Translated, it gives CASRTRDSKNIQYF.

The J gene is TRBJ2-1, the V gene TRBV4-1; 10 bases fit TRBD2. V dropped 4 bases and J dropped 8; count of bases not matched to a gene: 8. The germline V gene encodes CDR1 MGHRA and CDR2 YSYEKL. The CDR3 has 15 amino acids. The CDR3 spells CASSPGLAAYDEQFF. DNA of the CDR3: TGCGCCAGCAGCCCAGGACTAGCGGCATATGATGAGCAGTTCTTC.

This clone was recorded once. This chain uses TRBV6-5 with TRBJ2-7; D is unresolved. The CDR3 contains 13 residues. The V and J ends lost 1 base and 3 bases respectively, with 7 bases between them. The germline V gene encodes CDR1 MNHEY and CDR2 SVGAGI. In DNA form, the CDR3 reads TGTGCCAGCAGTTACTTGGGCGGCTACGAGCAGTACTTC. This gives the protein CASSYLGGYEQYF.

The chain is built from TRBV18 and TRBJ2-2; possible D gene TRBD2, 6 bases. The CDR3 totals 13 residues. Looked up from germline, CDR1 is KGHSH and CDR2 is LQKENI. The ends were cut back, 6 bases at V and 5 bases at J, with 10 bases in the middle. CDR3 in amino acids: CASSRGGTGELFF. For the CDR3, the DNA is TGTGCCAGCTCTCGGGGAGGAACCGGGGAGCTGTTTTTT.

This chain joins TRBV4-2 and TRBJ1-2; D remains unclear. From germline, CDR1 is LGHNA and CDR2 YNFKEQ. V was pared by 0 bases and J by 1 base, with 9 bases between. The CDR3 runs 15 residues. CDR3 bases: TGTGCCAGCAGCCAAGAAGGGCAGAGTAACTATGGCTACACCTTC. This encodes CASSQEGQSNYGYTF.

The chain is built from TRBV7-3 and TRBJ1-2; no clear D. CDR1 SGHTA and CDR2 FQGTGA come from the germline V gene. The CDR3 consists of 13 residues. Trimming stripped 0 bases from V and 9 bases from J, with 11 bases between. This CDR3 reads CASSLTVEGSYTF. CDR3 nucleotide sequence: TGTGCCAGCAGCTTAACGGTAGAGGGAAGCTACACCTTC.

Only a few counts were recorded for this clone. This chain joins TRBV4-1 and TRBJ2-7; D gene uncertain. Germline-derived CDR1 and CDR2 are MGHRA and YSYEKL. The CDR3 loop spans 15 amino acids. V was shortened by 0 bases and J by 7 bases, with 16 bases between the two germline ends. The CDR3 sequence: CASSQDLQALGEQYF. The CDR3 region has the DNA TGCGCCAGCAGCCAAGATCTCCAGGCCCTCGGGGAGCAGTACTTC.

The V call is TRBV19, the J call TRBJ1-5; 7 bases agree with TRBD1. This CDR3 region has 13 residues. The germline CDR1 and CDR2 sequences are LNHDA and SQIVND (reference sequence). V lost 6 bases and J lost 13; bases outside the gene matches: 12. CDR3 residues: CASRNDREVNQHF. The CDR3, as DNA: TGTGCCAGTAGGAACGACAGGGAAGTCAATCAGCATTTT.

This clone was detected a few times. V gene TRBV30 combines with J gene TRBJ2-7; D possibly corresponds to TRBD2 (5 bases). V lost 2 bases to trimming and J lost 4 bases, with 9 bases between them. Looked up from germline, CDR1 is GTSNPN and CDR2 is SVGIG (reference sequence). This CDR3 contains 12 residues. In nucleotides, the CDR3 is TGTGCCTGGAGTCGGACGGGGTACGAGCAGTACTTC. Its translation: CAWSRTGYEQYF.

The genes are TRBV5-4 and TRBJ2-5; 10 positions match TRBD2. CDR1 is SGHNT and CDR2 is YYREEE in the germline V gene (reference sequence). This CDR3 spans 15 amino acids. V shed 6 bases, J shed 5 bases, and the junction held 10 bases outside the gene matches. The CDR3 region has the DNA TGTGCCAGCAACTCTCCGGGACTAGCGACGGAGACCCAGTACTTC. It yields the protein CASNSPGLATETQYF.